The rows below give T cell receptor beta chains drawn from one sample of a study of blood T cell repertoires in COVID-19. Generated by immunoSEQ multiplex PCR, the TCRdb table keeps only in-frame clones and is missing some. The repertoire has approximately 290,000 clones, roughly 89% of them found once; the top ten carry approximately 0.84%. Sequenced material: peripheral blood. Receptor source: a man aged 30 to 39 with acute or convalescent COVID-19. Each CDR3 is given with its conserved first and last residue. Each record gives: J gene, V gene, CDR3 length, D gene, clone size, CDR3 DNA, CDR3 protein. A D gene is named only where the DNA matches it firmly. Some rows mark clone size as missing; the rest say once, few, many or name a class of expanded clone.

J gene: TRBJ1-1
V gene: TRBV7-6
CDR3 length: 15
D gene: TRBD1
clone size: .
CDR3 DNA: TGTGCCAGCAGCTTAGCGGTAGGACAGGGTAATCGAGCTTTCTTT
CDR3 protein: CASSLAVGQGNRAFF

J gene: TRBJ1-5
V gene: TRBV29-1
CDR3 length: 13
D gene: .
clone size: .
CDR3 DNA: TGCAGTGCCCAAACGGGTTCAAATCAGCCCCAGCATTTT
CDR3 protein: CSAQTGSNQPQHF

J gene: TRBJ2-5
V gene: TRBV3-1/TRBV3-2
CDR3 length: 16
D gene: TRBD2
clone size: .
CDR3 DNA: TGTGCCAGCAGCTCGAGGCGGGAGGGCCTAGAGGAGACCCAGTACTTC
CDR3 protein: CASSSRREGLEETQYF

J gene: TRBJ2-3
V gene: TRBV5-1
CDR3 length: 16
D gene: .
clone size: .
CDR3 DNA: TGCGCCAGCAGCTTGGCGAGAGGGTTAGGCACAGATACGCAGTATTTT
CDR3 protein: CASSLARGLGTDTQYF

J gene: TRBJ1-1
V gene: TRBV7-9
CDR3 length: 17
D gene: TRBD1
clone size: once
CDR3 DNA: TGTGCCAGCAGCTTGGCTAGACAGGGGAGGGAGAACACTGAAGCTTTCTTT
CDR3 protein: CASSLARQGRENTEAFF

J gene: TRBJ1-3
V gene: TRBV21-1
CDR3 length: 15
D gene: .
clone size: .
CDR3 DNA: TGTGCCGGCCTCCGCGGGGGGGCTACTGGAAACACCATATATTTT
CDR3 protein: CAGLRGGATGNTIYF

J gene: TRBJ2-6
V gene: TRBV18
CDR3 length: 17
D gene: TRBD1
clone size: .
CDR3 DNA: TGTGCCAGCTCCCCCCCCAACAGGGGGGCTGGGGCCAACGTCCTGACTTTC
CDR3 protein: CASSPPNRGAGANVLTF

J gene: TRBJ2-5
V gene: TRBV24-1
CDR3 length: 15
D gene: TRBD2
clone size: once
CDR3 DNA: TGTGCCACCAGTGATCCGCGGGGGAGCCAAGAGACCCAGTACTTC
CDR3 protein: CATSDPRGSQETQYF

J gene: TRBJ2-3
V gene: TRBV6-4
CDR3 length: 14
D gene: .
clone size: .
CDR3 DNA: TGTGCCAGCAGTGAACAGGGCCTGGCAGATACGCAGTATTTT
CDR3 protein: CASSEQGLADTQYF

J gene: TRBJ1-2
V gene: TRBV28
CDR3 length: 13
D gene: .
clone size: .
CDR3 DNA: TGTGCCACCGCGGACAGCCGACTCTATGGCTACACCTTC
CDR3 protein: CATADSRLYGYTF

J gene: TRBJ1-5
V gene: TRBV6-5
CDR3 length: 13
D gene: .
clone size: .
CDR3 DNA: TGTGCCAGCAGGGAGGGGAACAATCAGCCCCAGCATTTT
CDR3 protein: CASREGNNQPQHF

J gene: TRBJ1-2
V gene: TRBV5-4
CDR3 length: 17
D gene: .
clone size: .
CDR3 DNA: TGTGCCAGCAGCTTGGCCATAGGGCAGGGGACCAACTATGGCTACACCTTC
CDR3 protein: CASSLAIGQGTNYGYTF

J gene: TRBJ1-1
V gene: TRBV30
CDR3 length: 13
D gene: .
clone size: once
CDR3 DNA: TGTGCCTGGAACCCGGACAGAGGCACTGAAGCTTTCTTT
CDR3 protein: CAWNPDRGTEAFF

J gene: TRBJ2-5
V gene: TRBV19
CDR3 length: 17
D gene: TRBD2
clone size: .
CDR3 DNA: TGTGCCAGTAGTATAGTGCTAGCGGGAGAAAGTGTGGAGACCCAGTACTTC
CDR3 protein: CASSIVLAGESVETQYF

J gene: TRBJ2-1
V gene: TRBV7-9
CDR3 length: 18
D gene: .
clone size: .
CDR3 DNA: TGTGCCAGCAGCTCCGGGGGTGCGGTAAGGAGCTCCTACAATGAGCAGTTCTTC
CDR3 protein: CASSSGGAVRSSYNEQFF

J gene: TRBJ2-6
V gene: TRBV27
CDR3 length: 15
D gene: .
clone size: .
CDR3 DNA: TGTGCCAGCAGCTCCTACAGTCGAGGGGCCAACGTCCTGACTTTC
CDR3 protein: CASSSYSRGANVLTF

J gene: TRBJ2-1
V gene: TRBV5-4
CDR3 length: 17
D gene: TRBD2
clone size: .
CDR3 DNA: TGTGCCAGCAGCTTGGGCGCTGGGCTAGCGGGGTTGGATGAGCAGTTCTTC
CDR3 protein: CASSLGAGLAGLDEQFF

J gene: TRBJ1-5
V gene: TRBV30
CDR3 length: 14
D gene: .
clone size: .
CDR3 DNA: TGTGCCTGGAGTGCGCAGGTTAGCAATCAGCCCCAGCATTTT
CDR3 protein: CAWSAQVSNQPQHF

J gene: TRBJ1-3
V gene: TRBV3-1/TRBV3-2
CDR3 length: 17
D gene: .
clone size: once
CDR3 DNA: TGTGCCAGCAGCCAAGATATTTATCTCTTCTCTGGAAACACCATATATTTT
CDR3 protein: CASSQDIYLFSGNTIYF

J gene: TRBJ1-5
V gene: TRBV5-6
CDR3 length: 15
D gene: TRBD1
clone size: .
CDR3 DNA: TGTGCCAGCAGCTTGCGACAGGGGGTCGGGCAGCCCCAGCATTTT
CDR3 protein: CASSLRQGVGQPQHF

J gene: TRBJ2-2
V gene: TRBV11-2
CDR3 length: 18
D gene: TRBD2
clone size: .
CDR3 DNA: TGTGCCAGCAGCAGAGAGGCTAGCGGGGGGCCGAACACCGGGGAGCTGTTTTTT
CDR3 protein: CASSREASGGPNTGELFF

J gene: TRBJ1-6
V gene: TRBV18
CDR3 length: 13
D gene: .
clone size: .
CDR3 DNA: TGTGCCAGCTCACCACCCGCAGGCAAGGCCCTCCACTTT
CDR3 protein: CASSPPAGKALHF

J gene: TRBJ1-4
V gene: TRBV19
CDR3 length: 15
D gene: TRBD1
clone size: .
CDR3 DNA: TGTGCCAGTAGGACCCTAGGACAGGCTAATGAAAAACTGTTTTTT
CDR3 protein: CASRTLGQANEKLFF

J gene: TRBJ2-1
V gene: TRBV3-1/TRBV3-2
CDR3 length: 13
D gene: .
clone size: .
CDR3 DNA: TGTGCCAGCAGCGCGCGATCGAACAATGAGCAGTTCTTC
CDR3 protein: CASSARSNNEQFF

J gene: TRBJ2-1
V gene: TRBV2
CDR3 length: 12
D gene: .
clone size: many
CDR3 DNA: TGTGCCAGCAGTGAACCGGGGGATGAGCAGTTCTTC
CDR3 protein: CASSEPGDEQFF

J gene: TRBJ2-2
V gene: TRBV6-5
CDR3 length: 15
D gene: TRBD1
clone size: .
CDR3 DNA: TGTGCCAGCCATGAGGGACAGGCCAACACCGGGGAGCTGTTTTTT
CDR3 protein: CASHEGQANTGELFF

J gene: TRBJ1-2
V gene: TRBV18
CDR3 length: 14
D gene: .
clone size: .
CDR3 DNA: TGTGCCAGCTCACCAGATGGAGGAAACTATGGCTACACCTTC
CDR3 protein: CASSPDGGNYGYTF

J gene: TRBJ1-6
V gene: TRBV13
CDR3 length: 14
D gene: .
clone size: few
CDR3 DNA: TGTGCCAGCTCGCTGAGGCAGGGAAGCTCACCCCTCCACTTT
CDR3 protein: CASSLRQGSSPLHF

J gene: TRBJ1-5
V gene: TRBV2
CDR3 length: 13
D gene: .
clone size: .
CDR3 DNA: TGTGCCAGCAGTGGGGCAGCTGGTGGGCCCCAGCATTTT
CDR3 protein: CASSGAAGGPQHF

J gene: TRBJ2-2
V gene: TRBV2
CDR3 length: 14
D gene: TRBD1
clone size: .
CDR3 DNA: TGTGCCAGCATAGTTAGGGGGCATAGCGGGGAGCTGTTTTTT
CDR3 protein: CASIVRGHSGELFF

J gene: TRBJ2-7
V gene: TRBV6-1
CDR3 length: 16
D gene: TRBD1
clone size: .
CDR3 DNA: TGTGCCAGCAGTGCCCCCCCGGGACAGGGGGCTCACGAGCAGTACTTC
CDR3 protein: CASSAPPGQGAHEQYF

J gene: TRBJ1-2
V gene: TRBV19
CDR3 length: 15
D gene: .
clone size: .
CDR3 DNA: TGTGCCAGTAGTATAACGAGGGCGCATAACTACGGCTACACCTTC
CDR3 protein: CASSITRAHNYGYTF

J gene: TRBJ1-6
V gene: TRBV7-9
CDR3 length: 13
D gene: TRBD1
clone size: .
CDR3 DNA: TGTGCCAGCAGAGACAGGGATAATTCACCCCTCCACTTT
CDR3 protein: CASRDRDNSPLHF

J gene: TRBJ1-1
V gene: TRBV5-8
CDR3 length: 14
D gene: .
clone size: .
CDR3 DNA: TGTGCCAGCAGCCGGGGACTAAGAGGCACTGAAGCTTTCTTT
CDR3 protein: CASSRGLRGTEAFF

J gene: TRBJ2-1
V gene: TRBV19
CDR3 length: 14
D gene: .
clone size: .
CDR3 DNA: TGTGCCAGTAGTATATCCCCCTCTTACAATGAGCAGTTCTTC
CDR3 protein: CASSISPSYNEQFF

J gene: TRBJ1-6
V gene: TRBV15
CDR3 length: 14
D gene: TRBD1
clone size: few
CDR3 DNA: TGTGCCACCAGCAGAGGGACAGGGGGATCACCCCTCCACTTT
CDR3 protein: CATSRGTGGSPLHF

J gene: TRBJ1-4
V gene: TRBV5-1
CDR3 length: 18
D gene: TRBD1
clone size: .
CDR3 DNA: TGCGCCAGCAGCTTGCGAGCCCCACAGGGGGCGGGGGATGAAAAACTGTTTTTT
CDR3 protein: CASSLRAPQGAGDEKLFF

J gene: TRBJ1-1
V gene: TRBV12-3/TRBV12-4
CDR3 length: 12
D gene: .
clone size: .
CDR3 DNA: TGTGCCAGCAGTTTTAGTAGCCCTCCCGGCTTCTTT
CDR3 protein: CASSFSSPPGFF

J gene: TRBJ1-5
V gene: TRBV3-1/TRBV3-2
CDR3 length: 16
D gene: TRBD1
clone size: once
CDR3 DNA: TGTGCCAGCAGCCAGGACAGGGGGCTCGGCAATCAGCCCCAGCATTTT
CDR3 protein: CASSQDRGLGNQPQHF

J gene: TRBJ2-5
V gene: TRBV7-9
CDR3 length: 15
D gene: TRBD1
clone size: .
CDR3 DNA: TGTGCCAGCAAAAGGGGACAGGGGGCCCAAGAGACCCAGTACTTC
CDR3 protein: CASKRGQGAQETQYF

J gene: TRBJ1-2
V gene: TRBV28
CDR3 length: 14
D gene: .
clone size: .
CDR3 DNA: TGTGCCAGCACCCCCCGACAGAATTCCTTCGGCTACACCTTC
CDR3 protein: CASTPRQNSFGYTF

J gene: TRBJ2-1
V gene: TRBV14
CDR3 length: 16
D gene: .
clone size: .
CDR3 DNA: TGTGCCAGCAGCCGGTTCCCGGGGGTCTCCTACAATGAGCAGTTCTTC
CDR3 protein: CASSRFPGVSYNEQFF

J gene: TRBJ2-3
V gene: TRBV10-1
CDR3 length: 15
D gene: .
clone size: .
CDR3 DNA: TGCGCCAGCAGCCCTAAGGGGGGGCGAAGAGATACGCAGTATTTT
CDR3 protein: CASSPKGGRRDTQYF

J gene: TRBJ1-2
V gene: TRBV5-4
CDR3 length: 13
D gene: .
clone size: .
CDR3 DNA: TGTGCCAGCAGCTTGGTCGTAACAGATGGCTACACCTTC
CDR3 protein: CASSLVVTDGYTF

J gene: TRBJ2-3
V gene: TRBV10-1
CDR3 length: 18
D gene: .
clone size: .
CDR3 DNA: TGCGCCAGCAGTGATACGAGATTTCTACTAAATAGCACAGATACGCAGTATTTT
CDR3 protein: CASSDTRFLLNSTDTQYF

J gene: TRBJ1-1
V gene: TRBV7-8
CDR3 length: 14
D gene: .
clone size: once
CDR3 DNA: TGTGCCAGCAGCTTAGCTAGGTCGGGGACTGAAGCTTTCTTT
CDR3 protein: CASSLARSGTEAFF

J gene: TRBJ1-4
V gene: TRBV4-1
CDR3 length: 16
D gene: TRBD1
clone size: .
CDR3 DNA: TGCGCCAGCAGCCCCGCAAAGGGGGCAGGTAATGAAAAACTGTTTTTT
CDR3 protein: CASSPAKGAGNEKLFF

J gene: TRBJ2-5
V gene: TRBV6-5
CDR3 length: 15
D gene: .
clone size: .
CDR3 DNA: TGTGCCAGCAGTTACTCTCGGGGTAGGCAAGAGACCCAGTACTTC
CDR3 protein: CASSYSRGRQETQYF

J gene: TRBJ2-5
V gene: TRBV3-1/TRBV3-2
CDR3 length: 14
D gene: .
clone size: .
CDR3 DNA: TGTGCCAGCTGCCTCTATGGACAGATAGAGACCCAGTACTTC
CDR3 protein: CASCLYGQIETQYF

J gene: TRBJ1-6
V gene: TRBV5-1
CDR3 length: 16
D gene: TRBD1
clone size: .
CDR3 DNA: TGCGCCAGCAGCGTCCAGGGACAGGGTTATAATTCACCCCTCCACTTT
CDR3 protein: CASSVQGQGYNSPLHF

J gene: TRBJ1-5
V gene: TRBV24-1
CDR3 length: 15
D gene: TRBD1
clone size: few
CDR3 DNA: TGTGCCACCAGTGAGGGGACAGGGGGGCGTCAGCCCCAGCATTTT
CDR3 protein: CATSEGTGGRQPQHF